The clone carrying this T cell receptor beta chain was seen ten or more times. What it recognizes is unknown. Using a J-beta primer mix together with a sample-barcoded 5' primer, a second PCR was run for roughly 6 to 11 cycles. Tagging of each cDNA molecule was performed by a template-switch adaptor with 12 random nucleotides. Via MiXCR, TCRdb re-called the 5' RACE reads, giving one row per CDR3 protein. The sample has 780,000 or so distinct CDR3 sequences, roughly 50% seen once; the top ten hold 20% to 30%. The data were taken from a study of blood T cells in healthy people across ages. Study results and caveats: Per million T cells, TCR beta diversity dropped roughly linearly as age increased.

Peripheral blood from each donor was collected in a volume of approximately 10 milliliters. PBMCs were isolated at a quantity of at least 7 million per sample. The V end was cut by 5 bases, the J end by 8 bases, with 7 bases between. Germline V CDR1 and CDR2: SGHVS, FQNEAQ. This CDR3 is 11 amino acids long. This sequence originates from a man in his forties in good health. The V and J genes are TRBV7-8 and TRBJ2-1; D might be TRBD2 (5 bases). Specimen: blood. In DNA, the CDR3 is TGTGCCAGCAGCCGGGGTTATGAGCAGTTCTTC. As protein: CASSRGYEQFF. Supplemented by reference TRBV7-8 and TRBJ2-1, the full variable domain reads GAGVSQSPRYKVAKRGQDVALRCDPISGHVSLFWYQQALGQGPEFLTYFQNEAQLDKSGLPSDRFFAERPEGSVSTLKIQRTQQEDSAVYLCASSRGYEQFFGPGTRLTVL.